Sequencing of this T cell receptor (beta chain) was carried out in a study of long-term antiretroviral therapy in people with HIV. Survey-level immunoSEQ v3.0 assays were run. Sequenced by immunoSEQ multiplex PCR; TCRdb stores in-frame clones only, minus some. The sample gives about 13,000 clones, about three quarters of which show up once; about 21% is in the top ten. The study's findings and limits: ART-treated samples gained diversity yet remained below transplant donor controls. Versus controls, repertoires in people with HIV had narrower CDR3 length ranges.

Treated in the United States were all of the participants with HIV. This clone occurred a few times. As yet, its antigen is unknown. Sample: unsorted PBMCs, taken 1.3 years before starting antiretroviral therapy. The TCR sequence derives from a man aged 35 to 55 with HIV.

CDR3 in DNA: TGTGCCTGGAGCGGGGACTTCTACGAGCAGTACTTC. This translates into CAWSGDFYEQYF. V and J are TRBV30 and TRBJ2-7, with D tentatively TRBD2 (6 bases). The CDR3 runs to 12 residues. From germline, CDR1 is GTSNPN and CDR2 SVGIG (reference sequence). The V end was cut by 3 bases, the J end by 3 bases, with 9 bases between.